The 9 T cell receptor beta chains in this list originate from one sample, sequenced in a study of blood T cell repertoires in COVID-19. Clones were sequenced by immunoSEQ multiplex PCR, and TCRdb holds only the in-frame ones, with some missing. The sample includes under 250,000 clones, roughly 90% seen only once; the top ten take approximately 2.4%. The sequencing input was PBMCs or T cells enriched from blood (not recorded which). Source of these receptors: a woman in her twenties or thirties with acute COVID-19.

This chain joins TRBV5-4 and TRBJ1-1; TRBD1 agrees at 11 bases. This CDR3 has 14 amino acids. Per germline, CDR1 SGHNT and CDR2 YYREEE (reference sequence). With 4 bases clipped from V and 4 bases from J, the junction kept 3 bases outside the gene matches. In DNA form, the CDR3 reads TGTGCCAGCAGCCCCGGGACAGGGGGCACTGAAGCTTTCTTT. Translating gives CASSPGTGGTEAFF.

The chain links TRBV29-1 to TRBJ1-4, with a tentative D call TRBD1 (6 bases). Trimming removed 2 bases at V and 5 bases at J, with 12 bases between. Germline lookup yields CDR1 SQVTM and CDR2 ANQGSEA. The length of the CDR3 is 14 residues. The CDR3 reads CSVEWYQGNEKLFF. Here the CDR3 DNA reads TGCAGCGTTGAATGGTACCAGGGGAATGAAAAACTGTTTTTT.

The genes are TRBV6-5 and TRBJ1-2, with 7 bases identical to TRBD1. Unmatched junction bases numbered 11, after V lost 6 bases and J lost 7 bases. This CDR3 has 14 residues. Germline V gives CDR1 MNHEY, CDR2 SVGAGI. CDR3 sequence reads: CASSYRGGAVGYTF. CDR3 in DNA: TGTGCCAGCAGCTACCGAGGGGGCGCGGTTGGCTACACCTTC.

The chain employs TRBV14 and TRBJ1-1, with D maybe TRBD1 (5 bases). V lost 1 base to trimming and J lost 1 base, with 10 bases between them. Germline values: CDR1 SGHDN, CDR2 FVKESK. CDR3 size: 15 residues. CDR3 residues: CASSQAPGGNTEAFF. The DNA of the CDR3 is TGTGCCAGCAGCCAAGCCCCCGGGGGGAACACTGAAGCTTTCTTT.

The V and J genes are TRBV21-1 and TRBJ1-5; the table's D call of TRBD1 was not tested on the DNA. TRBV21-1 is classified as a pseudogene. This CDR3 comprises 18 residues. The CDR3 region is CASSSHPPDRGDNQPQHF. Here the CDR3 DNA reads TGTGCCAGCAGCAGTCACCCCCCGGACAGGGGTGACAATCAGCCCCAGCATTTT.

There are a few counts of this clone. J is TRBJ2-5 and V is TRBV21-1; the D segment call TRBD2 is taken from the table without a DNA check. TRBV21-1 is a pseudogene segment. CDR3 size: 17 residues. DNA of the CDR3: TGTGCCAGCAGCCAAGAGGGACTAGCGGGGGAAGAAGAGACCCAGTACTTC. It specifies CASSQEGLAGEEETQYF.

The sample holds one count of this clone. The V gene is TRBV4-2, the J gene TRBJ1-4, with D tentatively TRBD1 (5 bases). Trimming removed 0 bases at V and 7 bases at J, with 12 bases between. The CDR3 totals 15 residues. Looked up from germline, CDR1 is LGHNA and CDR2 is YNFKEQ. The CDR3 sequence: CASSQDAGQGEKLFF. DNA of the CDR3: TGTGCCAGCAGCCAAGATGCAGGACAAGGTGAAAAACTGTTTTTT.

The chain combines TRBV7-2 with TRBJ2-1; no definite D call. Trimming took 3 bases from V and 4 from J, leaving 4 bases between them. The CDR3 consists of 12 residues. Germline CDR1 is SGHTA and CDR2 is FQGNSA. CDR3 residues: CASSFRYNEQFF. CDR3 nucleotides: TGTGCCAGCAGCTTTCGGTACAATGAGCAGTTCTTC.

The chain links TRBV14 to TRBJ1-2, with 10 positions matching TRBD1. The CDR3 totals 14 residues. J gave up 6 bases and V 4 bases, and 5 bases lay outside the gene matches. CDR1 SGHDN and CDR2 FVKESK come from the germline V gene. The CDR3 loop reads CASSLGTGENGYTF. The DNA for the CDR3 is TGTGCCAGCAGCCTAGGGACAGGGGAGAATGGCTACACCTTC.